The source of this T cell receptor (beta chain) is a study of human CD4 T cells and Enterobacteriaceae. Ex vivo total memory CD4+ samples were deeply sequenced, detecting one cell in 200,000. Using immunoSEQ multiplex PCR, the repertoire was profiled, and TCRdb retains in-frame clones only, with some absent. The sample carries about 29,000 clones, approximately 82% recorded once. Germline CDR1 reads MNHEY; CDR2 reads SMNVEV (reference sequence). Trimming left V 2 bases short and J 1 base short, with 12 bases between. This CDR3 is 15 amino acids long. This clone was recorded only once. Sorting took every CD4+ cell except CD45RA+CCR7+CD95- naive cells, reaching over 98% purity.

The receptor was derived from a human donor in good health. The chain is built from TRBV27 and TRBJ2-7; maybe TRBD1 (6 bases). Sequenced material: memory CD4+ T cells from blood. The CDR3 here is CASSLLPQGSYEQYF. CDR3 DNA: TGTGCCAGCAGTTTACTACCCCAGGGGTCCTACGAGCAGTACTTC.